One sample yielded the 20 T cell receptor beta chains listed below, sequenced in a study of a mutant IDH1 vaccine in newly diagnosed glioma (TCRdb year 2021). Library method: the immunoSEQ multiplex PCR assay. TCRdb obtained this table from immuneACCESS and retained in-frame rearrangements with V and J assigned. These tables miss some clones; where compared with another copy, unresolved V genes account for less than half of the shortfall, and the remainder is unexplained. This sample is represented by over 20,000 clones; 79% of them were singletons. The ten largest make up around 8% of the sample. Explained via the paper, the time point label denotes: week 11, during vaccination. A 20-mer mutant IDH1 peptide at 300 micrograms in Montanide made up each vaccine dose, which was injected subcutaneously together with topical imiquimod. The antigens these receptors bind are not known. The material was PBMCs, obtained from a glioma patient whose treatment included an IDH1 peptide vaccine. These TCRs come from a man aged 40-49 years with glioma.

The genes are TRBV9 and TRBJ2-1, with 9 bases identical to TRBD2. Germline V lookup: CDR1 SGDLS, CDR2 YYNGEE. The CDR3 contains 15 residues. V was pared by 2 bases and J by 5 bases, with 5 bases of the junction left unmatched. The DNA of the CDR3 is TGTGCCAGCAGCGTGAGTAGCGGGAGTCACAATGAGCAGTTCTTC. Its translation is CASSVSSGSHNEQFF.

V and J are TRBV19 and TRBJ2-5; 8 nucleotides line up with TRBD1. The germline gives CDR1 LNHDA, CDR2 SQIVND (reference sequence). The CDR3 has 14 amino acids. V dropped 5 bases and J dropped 5; count of bases not matched to a gene: 7. The CDR3 is CASSQGARGETQYF. Here the CDR3 DNA reads TGTGCCAGTAGTCAGGGGGCGAGAGGTGAGACCCAGTACTTC.

The V gene is TRBV6-6, the J gene TRBJ2-7; TRBD2 matches 15 bases. The trim removed 6 bases at V and 6 bases at J, leaving 9 bases unmatched. This CDR3 region has 16 residues. Germline V CDR1 and CDR2: MNHNY, SVGAGI (reference sequence). Here the CDR3 DNA reads TGTGCCAGCAGCCGGACTAGCGGGAGGGTTCAGGGCGAGCAGTACGTC. Amino acid sequence: CASSRTSGRVQGEQYV.

In nucleotides, the CDR3 is TGTGCCAGCAGCCCTCCCAAGGACAGGGGATTCGGCTACACCTTC. Its translation: CASSPPKDRGFGYTF. V usage is TRBV2 and J usage is TRBJ1-2, with 9 bases matching TRBD1. Germline CDR1 is SNHLY and CDR2 is FYNNEI. Losses at the gene ends were 6 bases for V and 8 bases for J; bases not matched to a gene: 13. CDR3 size: 15 residues. Using reference TRBV2 and TRBJ1-2 for the parts outside the CDR3, the full variable domain is EPEVTQTPSHQVTQMGQEVILRCVPISNHLYFYWYRQILGQKVEFLVSFYNNEISEKSEIFDDQFSVERPDGSNFTLKIRSTKLEDSAMYFCASSPPKDRGFGYTFGSGTRLTVV.

This chain uses TRBV11-2 with TRBJ2-1; 10 bases agree with TRBD2. CDR1 and CDR2 (germline): SGHAT, FQNNGV. Germline trimming cut 4 bases from V and 2 bases from J; bases unmatched to any gene: 14. The CDR3 is made up of 19 amino acids. The DNA of the CDR3 is TGTGCCAGCAGCTCGGGAGGGGCTAGCGGGAGAAACACCTACAATGAGCAGTTCTTC. Translated: CASSSGGASGRNTYNEQFF.

The rearrangement links TRBV6-6 to TRBJ2-7, with D tentatively TRBD1 (6 bases). The CDR3 loop spans 13 amino acids. Germline V lookup: CDR1 MNHNY, CDR2 SVGAGI (reference sequence). V was trimmed by 5 bases and J by 4 bases, leaving 12 bases between them. The CDR3 loop reads CASSARDMYEQYV. CDR3 DNA: TGTGCCAGCAGTGCACGGGACATGTACGAGCAGTACGTC.

This rearrangement joins TRBV18 to TRBJ1-1, with D unresolved. Germline V lookup: CDR1 KGHSH, CDR2 LQKENI. Trimming pared 4 bases from V and 5 bases from J, leaving 11 bases between. This CDR3 is 13 amino acids long. CDR3 DNA: TGTGCCAGCTCACGCGATTTCCGGACTGAAGCTTTCTTT. Translated, it gives CASSRDFRTEAFF.

The chain carries TRBV2 and TRBJ2-3; 9 nucleotides line up with TRBD2. With V trimmed by 6 bases and J by 7 bases, 11 bases remained unmatched. Germline-derived CDR1 and CDR2 are SNHLY and FYNNEI. The CDR3 length is 15 residues. CDR3 amino acids: CASRAASGTRHTQYF. DNA for the CDR3: TGTGCCAGCAGGGCCGCTAGCGGGACGCGACATACGCAGTATTTT.

The chain couples TRBV12-5 to TRBJ1-5; possibly TRBD1 for D (5 bases). Trimming removed 5 bases at V and 1 base at J, with 18 bases between. This CDR3 contains 17 residues. Germline lookup yields CDR1 LGHNT and CDR2 FRNRAP. Written as DNA, the CDR3 is TGTGCTAGTGGTCCCCTTGAAACGACAGCGAGCAATCAGCCCCAGCATTTT. Translation gives CASGPLETTASNQPQHF. Together with reference TRBV12-5 and TRBJ1-5, the CDR3 gives the full variable domain: DARVTQTPRHKVTEMGQEVTMRCQPILGHNTVFWYRQTMMQGLELLAYFRNRAPLDDSGMPKDRFSAEMPDATLATLKIQPSEPRDSAVYFCASGPLETTASNQPQHFGDGTRLSIL.

The V gene is TRBV23-1, the J gene TRBJ2-6; D is ambiguous. TRBV23-1 is flagged as an ORF with uncertain function. CDR3 length: 15 amino acids. V was clipped by 6 bases and J by 0 bases, with 9 bases between them. As DNA, the CDR3 is TGCGCCAGCAGGCCCTGGCTCTCTGGGGCCAACGTCCTGACTTTC. Encoded protein: CASRPWLSGANVLTF.

The chain combines TRBV6-1 with TRBJ2-1; D unresolved. V gave up 0 bases and J gave up 7 bases, with 7 bases separating them. The CDR3 sequence is 13 residues long. CDR1 is MNHNS and CDR2 is SASEGT in the germline V gene. The CDR3 sequence is CASSEARVNEQFF. CDR3 DNA sequence: TGTGCCAGCAGTGAAGCGCGAGTAAATGAGCAGTTCTTC.

The chain employs TRBV2 and TRBJ2-3, with 11 bases matching TRBD2. The CDR3 is made up of 15 amino acids. Trimming removed 6 bases from V and 6 bases from J; junction bases left unmatched: 8. The V gene's germline CDR1 is SNHLY and CDR2 FYNNEI. The chain's CDR3 is CASSLLAGVGDTQYF. The CDR3 nucleotides read TGTGCCAGCAGCCTACTAGCGGGAGTAGGTGATACGCAGTATTTT.

CDR3 in amino acids: CASSDQMNTEAFF. The CDR3 DNA sequence: TGTGCCAGCAGTGACCAAATGAACACTGAAGCTTTCTTT. This rearrangement joins TRBV25-1 to TRBJ1-1, with D unclear. This CDR3 has 13 residues. Deletions cut 3 bases from V and 0 bases from J, with 5 bases between. Germline CDR1 reads MGHDK; CDR2 reads SYGVNS.

Sample share makes this clone medium-sized. V is TRBV27 and J is TRBJ2-2; 10 nucleotides align to TRBD1. Germline CDR1 and CDR2: MNHEY and SMNVEV (reference sequence). J lost 3 bases, V lost 6 bases, and 1 base had no gene match. The CDR3 covers 14 residues. The CDR3 is CASRDRGDTGELFF. The CDR3 bases are TGTGCCAGCAGGGACAGGGGGGACACCGGGGAGCTGTTTTTT.

The V call is TRBV6-1, the J call TRBJ2-3; possibly TRBD1 for D (5 bases). The V gene lost 4 bases and the J gene lost 4 bases, with 15 bases spanning the gap. The CDR3 is made up of 15 amino acids. Germline V lookup: CDR1 MNHNS, CDR2 SASEGT. CDR3 residues: CASSGGPLGPDTQYF. The CDR3, as DNA: TGTGCCAGCAGTGGGGGCCCACTCGGGCCAGATACGCAGTATTTT.

As DNA, the CDR3 is TGTGCCAGCACTATGGACAGGGGTGCAAACAATGAGCAGTTCTTC. Its protein is CASTMDRGANNEQFF. The chain combines TRBV6-5 with TRBJ2-1, with 9 bases fitting TRBD1. The ends lost 7 bases at V and 5 bases at J; junction bases unmatched: 9. Germline V lookup: CDR1 MNHEY, CDR2 SVGAGI. The CDR3 spans 15 residues.

This clone was found once. The chain links TRBV11-3 to TRBJ1-1; TRBD1 is a possible D gene (5 bases). The ends were cut back, 1 base at V and 7 bases at J, with 13 bases in the middle. Germline V lookup: CDR1 SGHNT, CDR2 YENEEA. The CDR3 is 14 amino acids. The CDR3 DNA reads TGTGCCAGCAGCTTAGTCACCAGGGCCCGTGAAGCTTTCTTT. It encodes CASSLVTRAREAFF. The complete variable domain, with remaining parts taken from reference TRBV11-3 and TRBJ1-1, reads EAGVVQSPRYKIIEKKQPVAFWCNPISGHNTLYWYLQNLGQGPELLIRYENEEAVDDSQLPKDRFSAERLKGVDSTLKIQPAELGDSAVYLCASSLVTRAREAFFGQGTRLTVV.

Of note for this clone: A junction boundary mismatches the germline segment, possibly from a read error. The same CDR3 also results from other DNA sequences found in this sample. The chain links TRBV4-1 to TRBJ1-1, with D possibly TRBD1 on 6 matching bases. CDR3 length equals 15 residues. CDR1 MGHRA and CDR2 YSYEKL come from the germline V gene. The CDR3 spells CASSRGQGPNTEAFF. The CDR3 coding sequence is TGCGCTAGCAGCCGGGGACAAGGCCCGAACACTGAAGCTTTCTTT.

As for this clone: Other nucleotide sequences from this sample produce the same CDR3. This sequence joins TRBV7-9 and TRBJ2-2; D unclear. V shed 5 bases and J shed 2 bases, with 3 bases lying between them. This CDR3 is 12 amino acids long. In germline, CDR1 is SEHNR, CDR2 FQNEAQ (reference sequence). The CDR3, as DNA: TGTGCCAGCAGCCTAAACACCGGGGAGCTGTTTTTT. Translating it yields CASSLNTGELFF.

The rearrangement links TRBV28 to TRBJ2-4; TRBD1 aligns across 9 bases. The CDR3 consists of 16 residues. Germline V lookup: CDR1 MDHEN, CDR2 SYDVKM. The ends lost 6 bases at V and 1 base at J; junction bases unmatched: 7. CDR3 sequence reads: CASRPTTGGAKNIQYF. The CDR3 DNA reads TGTGCCAGCAGACCAACGACAGGGGGGGCCAAAAACATTCAGTACTTC. Filled out from reference TRBV28 and TRBJ2-4, the complete variable domain reads DVKVTQSSRYLVKRTGEKVFLECVQDMDHENMFWYRQDPGLGLRLIYFSYDVKMKEKGDIPEGYSVSREKKERFSLILESASTNQTSMYLCASRPTTGGAKNIQYFGAGTRLSVL.